The 17 T cell receptor beta chains below were found in one sample sequenced in a study of PD-1 blockade in mismatch repair-deficient tumors. Method: immunoSEQ multiplex PCR; TCRdb's copy keeps in-frame clones and lacks some. Here the sample spans about 110,000 clones, 60% to 85% being singletons. The sample in question was peripheral blood, obtained approximately 64 weeks after starting pembrolizumab. These receptors were obtained from an adult with mismatch repair-deficient cancer.

The J gene is TRBJ1-1, the V gene TRBV6-1, with D perhaps matching TRBD1 (5 bases). The CDR3 loop spans 13 amino acids. Trimming shortened V by 9 bases and J by 4 bases, and 15 bases separated the two germline ends. The germline V gene has CDR1 MNHNS and CDR2 SASEGT. For the CDR3, the DNA is TGTGCCAGTAGAGGGGCTTTTGGCACTGAAGCTTTCTTT. It translates to CASRGAFGTEAFF.

The CDR3 region is CASSQGQVNTEAFF. CDR3 coding DNA: TGCGCCAGCAGCCAGGGACAGGTGAACACTGAAGCTTTCTTT. This chain links TRBV5-1 with TRBJ1-1; TRBD1 matches at 8 bases. V lost 4 bases and J lost 0; bases outside the gene matches: 2. Germline lookup yields CDR1 SGHRS and CDR2 YFSETQ. This CDR3 spans 14 amino acids.

This clone came up a few times. The chain links TRBV7-9 to TRBJ1-2; tentatively, D is TRBD1 (5 bases). The CDR3 is 13 amino acids. V lost 4 bases to trimming and J lost 8 bases, with 14 bases between them. CDR1 is SEHNR and CDR2 is FQNEAQ in the germline V gene (reference sequence). The CDR3 sequence: CASSSGAESGYTF. The CDR3 region has the DNA TGTGCCAGCAGCTCCGGGGCAGAATCGGGCTACACCTTC.

The table lists this clone with a few counts. The chain recombines TRBV25-1 with TRBJ1-5; 12 bases agree with TRBD1. V trimming: 4 bases; J trimming: 7 bases; junction bases outside the gene matches: 5. The CDR3 covers 15 residues. The germline gives CDR1 MGHDK, CDR2 SYGVNS. CDR3 DNA: TGTGCCAGCAGTGCCGGGACAGGGGGCGGGCAGCCCCAGCATTTT. Amino acids: CASSAGTGGGQPQHF.

For the CDR3, the DNA is TGTGCCAGCAGCGCGGACGGTGCGGTTGAAAAACTGTTTTTT. It translates to CASSADGAVEKLFF. This chain uses TRBV7-9 with TRBJ1-4, with D hard to call. Germline V gene sequence: CDR1 SEHNR, CDR2 FQNEAQ (reference sequence). The CDR3 length is 14 residues. Between the trimmed V and J ends, which lost 5 bases and 7 bases, there was a span of 14 bases.

The chain carries TRBV28 and TRBJ1-2; D gene ambiguous. The V and J ends lost 2 bases and 5 bases respectively, with 12 bases between them. The CDR3 is 14 amino acids. CDR1 is MDHEN, CDR2 SYDVKM, per germline. This chain's CDR3 is CASSLKGSFYGYTF. In DNA, the CDR3 is TGTGCCAGCAGTTTAAAGGGCAGCTTTTATGGCTACACCTTC.

The CDR3 region is CASSAGVGTGELFF. Here the CDR3 DNA reads TGTGCCAGCAGCGCGGGAGTGGGGACCGGGGAGCTGTTTTTT. The genes are TRBV9 and TRBJ2-2; weak D call: TRBD2 (6 bases). CDR1 SGDLS and CDR2 YYNGEE come from the germline V gene. Trimming shortened V by 3 bases and J by 5 bases, and 11 bases separated the two germline ends. This CDR3 has 14 amino acids.

The chain is built from TRBV4-2 and TRBJ2-5; D might be TRBD2 (5 bases). The ends were cut back, 5 bases at V and 0 bases at J, with 13 bases in the middle. There are 15 residues in the CDR3. Germline V gene sequence: CDR1 LGHNA, CDR2 YNFKEQ. The CDR3 loop is CASSLASGYQETQYF. The CDR3, as DNA: TGTGCCAGCAGCTTGGCGTCGGGGTACCAAGAGACCCAGTACTTC.

This clone showed up just once. This sequence joins TRBV11-3 and TRBJ2-7; 13 bases map to TRBD2. The CDR3 extends over 15 amino acids. Germline V gives CDR1 SGHNT, CDR2 YENEEA. Losses at the gene ends were 4 bases for V and 3 bases for J; bases not matched to a gene: 3. The CDR3 is CASSSGTSGIYEQYF. CDR3 in DNA: TGTGCCAGCAGCTCTGGGACTAGCGGGATCTACGAGCAGTACTTC.

Of note for this clone: One junction end does not reproduce the germline sequence, and a read error may be involved. V usage is TRBV5-3 and J usage is TRBJ1-1, with D uncertain. TRBV5-3 belongs to the ORF category, with a function that is uncertain. This CDR3 contains 11 residues. The CDR3 DNA follows: TGTGCCAGCAGCTTGCACACTGAAGCTTTCTTT. This encodes CASSLHTEAFF.

V gene TRBV9 combines with J gene TRBJ1-2, with 12 bases that match TRBD1. V lost 3 bases and J lost 8; bases outside the gene matches: 5. Per the germline V gene, CDR1 is SGDLS and CDR2 is YYNGEE. This CDR3 is 14 amino acids long. CDR3 sequence: CASSAWDRGRGYTF. DNA for the CDR3: TGTGCCAGCAGCGCATGGGACAGGGGGCGAGGCTACACCTTC. Complete variable domain (other parts from reference TRBV9 and TRBJ1-2): DSGVTQTPKHLITATGQRVTLRCSPRSGDLSVYWYQQSLDQGLQFLIQYYNGEERAKGNILERFSAQQFPDLHSELNLSSLELGDSALYFCASSAWDRGRGYTFGSGTRLTVV.

The V call is TRBV7-3, the J call TRBJ2-7, with 9 bases that match TRBD2. The CDR3 sequence is 15 residues long. Per germline, CDR1 SGHTA and CDR2 FQGTGA. J lost 1 base, V lost 3 bases, and 4 bases had no gene match. CDR3 in amino acids: CASSFFAGGSYEQYF. As DNA, the CDR3 is TGTGCCAGCAGCTTTTTTGCGGGAGGGTCCTACGAGCAGTACTTC.

This chain links TRBV6-5 with TRBJ1-5; no reliable D call. This CDR3 has 11 residues. Germline CDR1 is MNHEY and CDR2 is SVGAGI. Trimming took off 5 bases at V and 11 bases at J, with 10 bases between the two ends. In DNA, the CDR3 is TGTGCCAGCAGTGAACTTGGTTCCCAGCATTTT. It specifies CASSELGSQHF.

The chain couples TRBV7-9 to TRBJ1-2; D unresolved. CDR3 length: 13 residues. The germline gives CDR1 SEHNR, CDR2 FQNEAQ (reference sequence). Trimming removed 2 bases from V and 5 bases from J, with 9 bases in between. As DNA, the CDR3 is TGTGCCAGCAGCTTATCGATGGTTTATGGCTACACCTTC. Translating it yields CASSLSMVYGYTF.

The J gene is TRBJ2-7, the V gene TRBV4-3, with D possibly called TRBD1 or TRBD2 (5 bases each). The germline CDR1 and CDR2 sequences are LGHNA and YSLEER. CDR3 size: 14 residues. V lost 1 base to trimming and J lost 4 bases, with 11 bases between them. The CDR3 nucleotides are TGCGCCAGCAGCCAAGGGGCAGGGAGTTACGAGCAGTACTTC. It codes for CASSQGAGSYEQYF.

The gene calls are TRBV6-6 and TRBJ2-1; 9 bases align to TRBD2. The CDR3 is 16 residues long. Trimming removed 0 bases from V and 5 bases from J; junction bases left unmatched: 5. Germline CDR1 is MNHNY and CDR2 is SVGAGI (reference sequence). The CDR3 loop reads CASSYSASGINNEQFF. Written as DNA, the CDR3 is TGTGCCAGCAGTTACTCGGCTAGCGGGATAAACAATGAGCAGTTCTTC.

This clone was detected ten times or more. The genes are TRBV11-1 and TRBJ1-2; weak D call: TRBD1 (6 bases). Germline loops: CDR1 SGHAT, CDR2 FQDESV (reference sequence). The CDR3 has 16 amino acids. Trimming shortened V by 2 bases and J by 7 bases, and 20 bases separated the two germline ends. The CDR3 here is CASSLNGKGGTSGYTF. CDR3 bases: TGTGCCAGCAGCTTAAATGGGAAAGGGGGTACCTCTGGCTACACCTTC.